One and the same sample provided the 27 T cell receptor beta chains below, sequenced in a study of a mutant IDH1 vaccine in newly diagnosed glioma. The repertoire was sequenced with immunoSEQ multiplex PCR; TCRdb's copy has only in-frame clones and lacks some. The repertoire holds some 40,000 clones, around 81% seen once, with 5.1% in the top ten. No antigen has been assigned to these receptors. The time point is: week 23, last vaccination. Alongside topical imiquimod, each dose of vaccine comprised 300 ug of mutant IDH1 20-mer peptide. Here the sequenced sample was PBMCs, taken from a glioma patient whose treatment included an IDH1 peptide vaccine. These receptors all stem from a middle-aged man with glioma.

DNA for the CDR3: TGTGCCAGCAGCCGGGGCAGGCGGGACCAAGCTCGCAGGGAGACCCAGTACTTC. It yields the protein CASSRGRRDQARRETQYF. The chain joins TRBV5-6 to TRBJ2-5; possibly TRBD2 for D (6 bases). CDR3 length equals 18 residues. Per germline, CDR1 SGHDT and CDR2 YYEEEE. V was cut by 4 bases and J by 5 bases, with 27 bases left in between.

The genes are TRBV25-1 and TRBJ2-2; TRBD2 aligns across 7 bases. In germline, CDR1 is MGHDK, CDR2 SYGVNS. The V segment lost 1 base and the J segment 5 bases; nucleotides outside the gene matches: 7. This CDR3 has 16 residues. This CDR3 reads CASSEFGAGRTGELFF. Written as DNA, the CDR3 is TGTGCCAGCAGTGAATTTGGAGCGGGAAGGACCGGGGAGCTGTTTTTT.

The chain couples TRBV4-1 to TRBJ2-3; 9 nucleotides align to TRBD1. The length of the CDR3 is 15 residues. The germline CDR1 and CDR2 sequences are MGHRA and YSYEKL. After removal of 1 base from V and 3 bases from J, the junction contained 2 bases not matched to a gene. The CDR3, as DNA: TGCGCCAGCAGCCAAGGGGACAGGGAAACAGATACGCAGTATTTT. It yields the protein CASSQGDRETDTQYF.

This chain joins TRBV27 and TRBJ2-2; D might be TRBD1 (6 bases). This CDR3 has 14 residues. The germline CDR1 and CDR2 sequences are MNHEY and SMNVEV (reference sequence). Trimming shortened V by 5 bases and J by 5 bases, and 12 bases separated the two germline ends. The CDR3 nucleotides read TGTGCCAGCAGTCCGACACAGGGAACCGGGGAGCTGTTTTTT. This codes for CASSPTQGTGELFF.

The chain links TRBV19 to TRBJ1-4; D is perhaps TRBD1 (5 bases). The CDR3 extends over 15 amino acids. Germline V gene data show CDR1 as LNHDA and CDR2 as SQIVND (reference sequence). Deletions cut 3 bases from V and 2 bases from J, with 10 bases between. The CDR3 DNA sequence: TGTGCCAGTAGTATGAACGGGGCGACTAATGAAAAACTGTTTTTT. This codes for CASSMNGATNEKLFF.

The CDR3 DNA is TGTGCCAGCATGACAGGTGCGGGCCATCAGCCCCAGCATTTT. Amino acids: CASMTGAGHQPQHF. The V call is TRBV6-1, the J call TRBJ1-5, with D maybe TRBD1 (6 bases). The germline V and J ends were trimmed by 7 bases and 5 bases, with 15 bases remaining between them. Germline V lookup: CDR1 MNHNS, CDR2 SASEGT. This CDR3 has 14 residues.

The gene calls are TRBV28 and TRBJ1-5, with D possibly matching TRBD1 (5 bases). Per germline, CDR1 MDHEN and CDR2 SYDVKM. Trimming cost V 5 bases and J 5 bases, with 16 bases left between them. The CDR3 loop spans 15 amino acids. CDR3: CASSLWGTRDQPQHF. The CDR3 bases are TGTGCCAGCAGTCTCTGGGGCACCCGTGATCAGCCCCAGCATTTT. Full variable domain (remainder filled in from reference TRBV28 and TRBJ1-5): DVKVTQSSRYLVKRTGEKVFLECVQDMDHENMFWYRQDPGLGLRLIYFSYDVKMKEKGDIPEGYSVSREKKERFSLILESASTNQTSMYLCASSLWGTRDQPQHFGDGTRLSIL.

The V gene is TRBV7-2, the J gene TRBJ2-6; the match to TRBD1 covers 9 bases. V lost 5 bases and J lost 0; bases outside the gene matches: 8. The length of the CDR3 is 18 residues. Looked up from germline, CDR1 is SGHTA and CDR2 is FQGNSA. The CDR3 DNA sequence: TGTGCCAGCAGCCCGACCGGGACAGGGTTCTCTGGGGCCAACGTCCTGACTTTC. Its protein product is CASSPTGTGFSGANVLTF. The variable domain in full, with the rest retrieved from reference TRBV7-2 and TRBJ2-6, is GAGVSQSPSNKVTEKGKDVELRCDPISGHTALYWYRQSLGQGLEFLIYFQGNSAPDKSGLPSDRFSAERTGGSVSTLTIQRTQQEDSAVYLCASSPTGTGFSGANVLTFGAGSRLTVL.

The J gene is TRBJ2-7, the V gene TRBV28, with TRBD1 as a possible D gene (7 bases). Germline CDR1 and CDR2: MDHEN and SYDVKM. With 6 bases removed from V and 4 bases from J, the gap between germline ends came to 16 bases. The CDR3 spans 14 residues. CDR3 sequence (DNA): TGTGCCAGCAGACTCGGCAGGGGGAGGTACGAGCAGTACTTC. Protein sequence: CASRLGRGRYEQYF.

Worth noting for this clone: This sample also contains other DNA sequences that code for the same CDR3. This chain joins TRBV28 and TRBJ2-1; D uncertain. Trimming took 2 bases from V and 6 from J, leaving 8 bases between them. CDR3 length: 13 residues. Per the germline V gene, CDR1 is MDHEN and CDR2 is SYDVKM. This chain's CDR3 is CASSLGPFNEQFF. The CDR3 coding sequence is TGTGCCAGCAGTTTAGGACCTTTCAATGAGCAGTTCTTC. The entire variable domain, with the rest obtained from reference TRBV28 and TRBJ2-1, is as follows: DVKVTQSSRYLVKRTGEKVFLECVQDMDHENMFWYRQDPGLGLRLIYFSYDVKMKEKGDIPEGYSVSREKKERFSLILESASTNQTSMYLCASSLGPFNEQFFGPGTRLTVL.

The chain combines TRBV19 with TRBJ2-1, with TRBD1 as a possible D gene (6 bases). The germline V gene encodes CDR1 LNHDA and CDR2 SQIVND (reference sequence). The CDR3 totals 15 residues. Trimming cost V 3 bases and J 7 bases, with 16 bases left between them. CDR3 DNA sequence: TGTGCCAGTAGTATTAAGGGGGTGGGAGCAAATGAGCAGTTCTTC. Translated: CASSIKGVGANEQFF.

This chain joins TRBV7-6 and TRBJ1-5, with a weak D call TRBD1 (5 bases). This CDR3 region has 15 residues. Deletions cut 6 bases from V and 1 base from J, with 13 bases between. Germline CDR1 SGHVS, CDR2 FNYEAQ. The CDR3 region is CASRTGRESNQPQHF. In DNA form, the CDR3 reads TGTGCCAGCAGAACGGGCAGGGAGAGCAATCAGCCCCAGCATTTT.

As DNA, the CDR3 is TGCGCCAGCAGCCAAGATTCCGCTAGCACAGATACGCAGTATTTT. This codes for CASSQDSASTDTQYF. The chain links TRBV4-3 to TRBJ2-3; no definite D call. The CDR3 spans 15 residues. Trimming stripped 0 bases from V and 0 bases from J, with 7 bases between. The germline CDR1 and CDR2 sequences are LGHNA and YSLEER.

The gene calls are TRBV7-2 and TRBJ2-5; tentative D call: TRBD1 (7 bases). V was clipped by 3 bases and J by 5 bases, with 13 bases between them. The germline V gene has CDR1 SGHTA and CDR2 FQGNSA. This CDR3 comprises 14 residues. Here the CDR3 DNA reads TGTGCCAGCAGCTTCCAGGGGGGACGGGAGACCCAGTACTTC. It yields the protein CASSFQGGRETQYF.

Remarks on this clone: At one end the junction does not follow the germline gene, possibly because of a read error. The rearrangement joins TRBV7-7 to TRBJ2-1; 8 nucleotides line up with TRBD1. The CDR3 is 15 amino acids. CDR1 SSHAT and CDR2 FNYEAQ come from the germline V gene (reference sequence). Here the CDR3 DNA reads TGTGCTAGCAGCCCGGACAGGGCTACCTACAATGAGCAGTTCTTC. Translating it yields CASSPDRATYNEQFF.

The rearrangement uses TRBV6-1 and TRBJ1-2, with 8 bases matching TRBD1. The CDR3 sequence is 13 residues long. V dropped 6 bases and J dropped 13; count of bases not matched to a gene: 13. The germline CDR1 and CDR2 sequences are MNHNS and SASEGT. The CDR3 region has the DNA TGTGCCAGCAGCCCGCAGGGGGCCGCGAATCCCACCTTC. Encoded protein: CASSPQGAANPTF.

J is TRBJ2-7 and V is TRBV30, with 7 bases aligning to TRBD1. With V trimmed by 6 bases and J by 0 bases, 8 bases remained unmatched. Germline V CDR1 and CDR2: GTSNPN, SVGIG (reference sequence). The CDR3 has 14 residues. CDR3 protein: CACSTGASSYEQYF. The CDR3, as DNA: TGTGCCTGCAGTACAGGGGCGAGCTCCTACGAGCAGTACTTC.

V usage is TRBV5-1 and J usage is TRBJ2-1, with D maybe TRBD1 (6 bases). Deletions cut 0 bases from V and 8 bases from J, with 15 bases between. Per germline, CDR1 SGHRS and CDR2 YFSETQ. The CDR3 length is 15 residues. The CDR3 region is CASSLGPGVRDEQFF. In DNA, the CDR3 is TGCGCCAGCAGCTTGGGGCCAGGGGTGAGGGATGAGCAGTTCTTC.

The CDR3 spells CASSPEGLAGFYEQYF. The CDR3 DNA reads as TGCGCCAGCAGCCCGGAGGGACTAGCGGGTTTCTACGAGCAGTACTTC. The V gene is TRBV4-1, the J gene TRBJ2-7, with TRBD2 matching over 12 bases. The CDR3 contains 16 residues. V was pared by 4 bases and J by 3 bases, with 7 bases of the junction left unmatched. CDR1 is MGHRA, CDR2 YSYEKL, per germline.

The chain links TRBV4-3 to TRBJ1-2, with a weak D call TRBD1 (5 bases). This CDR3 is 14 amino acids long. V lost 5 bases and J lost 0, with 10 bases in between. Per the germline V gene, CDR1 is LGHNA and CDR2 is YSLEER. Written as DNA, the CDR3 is TGCGCCAGCAGCTCAGGGCCAACTAACTATGGCTACACCTTC. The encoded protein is CASSSGPTNYGYTF.

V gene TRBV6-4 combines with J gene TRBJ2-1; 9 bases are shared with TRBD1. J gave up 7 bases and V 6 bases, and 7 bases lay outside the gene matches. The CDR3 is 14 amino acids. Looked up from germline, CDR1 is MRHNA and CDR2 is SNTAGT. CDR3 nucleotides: TGTGCCAGCAGCCCCAGGACAGGGGTGAATGAGCAGTTCTTC. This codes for CASSPRTGVNEQFF.

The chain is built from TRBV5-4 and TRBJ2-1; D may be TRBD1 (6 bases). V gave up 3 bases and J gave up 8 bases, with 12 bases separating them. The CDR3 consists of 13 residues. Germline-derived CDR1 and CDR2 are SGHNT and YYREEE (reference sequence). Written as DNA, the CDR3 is TGTGCCAGCAGCTGGACGGACAGCGATGAGCAGTTCTTC. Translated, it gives CASSWTDSDEQFF.

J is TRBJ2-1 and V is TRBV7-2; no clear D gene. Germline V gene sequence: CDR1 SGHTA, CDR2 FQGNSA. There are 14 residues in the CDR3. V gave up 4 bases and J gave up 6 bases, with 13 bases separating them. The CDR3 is CASSWGYRANEQFF. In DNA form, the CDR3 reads TGTGCCAGCAGCTGGGGTTATAGGGCCAATGAGCAGTTCTTC.

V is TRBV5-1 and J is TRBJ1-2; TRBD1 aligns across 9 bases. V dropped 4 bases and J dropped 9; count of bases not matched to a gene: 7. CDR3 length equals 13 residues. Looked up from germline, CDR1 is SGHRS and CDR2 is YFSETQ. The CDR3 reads CASSPGQGGSYTF. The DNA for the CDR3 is TGCGCCAGCAGCCCGGGACAGGGAGGAAGCTACACCTTC.

The CDR3 nucleotides read TGTGCCATCAGTGAGTCTAGAGGGACGGAAACTAGCACAGATACGCAGTATTTT. It translates to CAISESRGTETSTDTQYF. The J gene is TRBJ2-3, the V gene TRBV10-3, with D perhaps given as TRBD1 or TRBD2 (5 bases each). Trimming removed 0 bases from V and 0 bases from J, with 16 bases in between. Germline values: CDR1 ENHRY, CDR2 SYGVKD. The CDR3 totals 18 residues.

The CDR3 DNA is TGCGCCAGCAGCTTCTCGGGACTCTATGGCTACACCTTC. As protein: CASSFSGLYGYTF. The chain joins TRBV5-1 to TRBJ1-2; maybe TRBD1 (5 bases). This CDR3 has 13 residues. Trimming left V 2 bases short and J 4 bases short, with 9 bases between. Germline V lookup: CDR1 SGHRS, CDR2 YFSETQ.

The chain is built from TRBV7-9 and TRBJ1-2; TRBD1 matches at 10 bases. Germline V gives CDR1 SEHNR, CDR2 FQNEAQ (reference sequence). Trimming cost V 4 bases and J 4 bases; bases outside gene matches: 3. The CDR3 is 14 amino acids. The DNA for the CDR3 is TGTGCCAGCAGCTCGGACAGGGGGGGCTATGGCTACACCTTC. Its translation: CASSSDRGGYGYTF.